The clone carrying this T cell receptor (beta chain) was seen more than once but under ten times. Documented time point: new active TB diagnosis, blood taken before or within 7 days of starting treatment. The sample belongs to a study of T cells in tuberculosis. Overall study: IGRA-negative adolescents, IGRA-positive adolescents with latent tuberculosis and adults with active tuberculosis formed this South African cohort.

Libraries were prepared by immunoSEQ multiplex PCR; TCRdb keeps only in-frame clonotypes and omits some of them. The profile shows fewer than 35,000 clones, about 83% of them singletons. Trimming took off 8 bases at V and 5 bases at J, with 16 bases between the two ends. The germline V gene has CDR1 ENHRY and CDR2 SYGVKD. This CDR3 has 13 residues. The sequencing here drew on PBMCs, taken at tuberculosis diagnosis. The V call is TRBV10-3, the J call TRBJ2-7, with D hard to call. The TCR comes from an adult with tuberculosis. In DNA, the CDR3 is TGTGCCATCGCAGTAAGTCAGATCCACGAGCAGTACTTC. Protein product: CAIAVSQIHEQYF.